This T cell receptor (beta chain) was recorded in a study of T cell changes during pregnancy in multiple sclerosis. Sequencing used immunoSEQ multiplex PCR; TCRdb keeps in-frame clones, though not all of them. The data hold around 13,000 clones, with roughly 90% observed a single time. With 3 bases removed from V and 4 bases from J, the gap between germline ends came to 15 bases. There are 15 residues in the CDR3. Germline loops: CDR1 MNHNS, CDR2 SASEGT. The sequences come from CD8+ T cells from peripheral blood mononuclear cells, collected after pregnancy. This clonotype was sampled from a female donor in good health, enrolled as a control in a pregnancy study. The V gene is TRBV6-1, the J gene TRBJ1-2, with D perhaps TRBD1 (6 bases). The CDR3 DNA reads TGTGCCAGCAGTGATGGGAAGGGGGAAACCTATGGCTACACCTTC. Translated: CASSDGKGETYGYTF.